The sequence of this T cell receptor beta chain was determined in a study of cytomegalovirus exposure and HLA in healthy donors. This clone was recorded only once. Other DNA sequences in this sample translate to the same CDR3. Data came from immunoSEQ multiplex PCR; TCRdb stores just in-frame clones and leaves some out. The sample has 150,000 to 200,000 clones, 85% seen once. Germline V CDR1 and CDR2: MDHEN, SYDVKM. The V and J ends lost 6 bases and 8 bases respectively, with 10 bases between them. This CDR3 has 12 residues. The sample taken for sequencing was PBMCs. The rearrangement links TRBV28 to TRBJ1-4; tentative D call: TRBD1 (5 bases). The sequence derives from a young man in good health and CMV-seropositive. DNA of the CDR3: TGTGCCAGCAGAACCGGGGGAGAAAAACTGTTTTTT. Encoded protein: CASRTGGEKLFF.